The rows below give T cell receptor beta chains drawn from one sample of a study of memory CD4+ T cells and cytomegalovirus serostatus. The method was immunoSEQ multiplex PCR; TCRdb's version includes in-frame clones alone and lacks a portion of them. Among tens of thousands of clones listed, about 80% were seen once. The sample taken for sequencing was memory CD4+ T cells from blood. These receptors came from an adult in good health and CMV-seronegative. Both conserved end residues are part of each CDR3. The D gene is left open where the match is weak. Some rows have no size entry. The others give once, few or many, or a class for an expanded clone.

V: TRBV28; J: TRBJ2-7; D: TRBD2; size: few; DNA: TGTGCCAGCGGACTAGCGGGTTCCAGCTCCTACGAGCAGTACTTC; CDR3: CASGLAGSSSYEQYF
V: TRBV28; J: TRBJ2-5; D: NA; size: NA; DNA: TGTGCCAGCAGTCCCCGACGGGCCTCAATTAGCCAAGAGACCCAGTACTTC; CDR3: CASSPRRASISQETQYF
V: TRBV4-2; J: TRBJ2-3; D: TRBD2; size: NA; DNA: TGTGCCAGCAGCCAAGATTGGCGGGGGGGCACAGATACGCAGTATTTT; CDR3: CASSQDWRGGTDTQYF
V: TRBV2; J: TRBJ1-1; D: NA; size: medium-sized; DNA: TGTGCCAGCAGCCAGGGACAGAACACTGAAGCTTTCTTT; CDR3: CASSQGQNTEAFF
V: TRBV28; J: TRBJ1-2; D: TRBD1; size: NA; DNA: TGTGCCAGCAGTCGGGACAGGGTCCCTACTTATGGCTACACCTTC; CDR3: CASSRDRVPTYGYTF
V: TRBV9; J: TRBJ2-1; D: NA; size: many; DNA: TGTGCCAGCAGCAACGGACTTTACAATGAGCAGTTCTTC; CDR3: CASSNGLYNEQFF
V: TRBV6-5; J: TRBJ2-1; D: TRBD1; size: NA; DNA: TGTGCCAGCAGTTACACTGGGACAGCGTACAATGAGCAGTTCTTC; CDR3: CASSYTGTAYNEQFF
V: TRBV4-1; J: TRBJ1-1; D: NA; size: NA; DNA: TGCGCCAGCAAAACGGGTTCCAGCTTGAACACTGAAGCTTTCTTT; CDR3: CASKTGSSLNTEAFF
V: TRBV27; J: TRBJ1-1; D: TRBD1; size: NA; DNA: TGTGCCAGCAGACTCGACAGGGCGAACACTGAAGCTTTCTTT; CDR3: CASRLDRANTEAFF
V: TRBV7-7; J: TRBJ2-3; D: TRBD2; size: few; DNA: TGTGCTAGCAGCTTTTCTAGCGGGGGTACAGATACGCAGTATTTT; CDR3: CASSFSSGGTDTQYF
V: TRBV5-5; J: TRBJ1-5; D: NA; size: once; DNA: TGTGCCAGCAGCTTGGGTTGGTCGGACAATCAGCCCCAGCATTTT; CDR3: CASSLGWSDNQPQHF
V: TRBV6-6; J: TRBJ2-7; D: NA; size: once; DNA: TGTGCCAGCAGGTCCTCCACCGGGACATCGTACGAGCAGTACTTC; CDR3: CASRSSTGTSYEQYF
V: TRBV18; J: TRBJ1-6; D: NA; size: NA; DNA: TGTGCCAGCACCCCAGGGGTTGATTCACCCCTCCACTTT; CDR3: CASTPGVDSPLHF
V: TRBV7-2; J: TRBJ2-5; D: NA; size: NA; DNA: TGTGCCACCCTTCCCGGCAGCCCGGGAGAGACCCAGTACTTC; CDR3: CATLPGSPGETQYF
V: TRBV30; J: TRBJ2-3; D: NA; size: NA; DNA: TGTGCCTGGATCCCCCCACCGAGTAATACGCAGTATTTT; CDR3: CAWIPPPSNTQYF
V: TRBV4-1; J: TRBJ2-4; D: TRBD1; size: NA; DNA: TGCGCCAGCAGCCGCGGCGGGACAGGGGGCGAGGCAAGGTACTTC; CDR3: CASSRGGTGGEARYF
V: TRBV10-3; J: TRBJ2-5; D: TRBD1; size: NA; DNA: TGTGCCATCAGTGAACAGGGGGCAGGGCAAGAGACCCAGTACTTC; CDR3: CAISEQGAGQETQYF
V: TRBV7-9; J: TRBJ1-2; D: NA; size: NA; DNA: TGTGCCAGCAGCTTAGTAGGGGAATATGGCTACACCTTC; CDR3: CASSLVGEYGYTF
V: TRBV18; J: TRBJ1-5; D: NA; size: NA; DNA: TGTGCCAGCTCACCAGGGAATCAGCCCCAGCATTTT; CDR3: CASSPGNQPQHF
V: TRBV7-2; J: TRBJ2-1; D: NA; size: NA; DNA: TGTGCCAGCACCCTGAGTGGACCCCCCTACAATGAGCAGTTCTTC; CDR3: CASTLSGPPYNEQFF
V: TRBV7-9; J: TRBJ2-7; D: NA; size: NA; DNA: TGTGCCAGCAGCTTATCCCACGAGCAGTACTTC; CDR3: CASSLSHEQYF
V: TRBV19; J: TRBJ1-1; D: TRBD1; size: NA; DNA: TGTGCCAGTAGTATAATTCAGGGGGCCTCTGAAGCTTTCTTT; CDR3: CASSIIQGASEAFF
V: TRBV14; J: TRBJ1-3; D: NA; size: many; DNA: TGTGCCAGCAGCCCCCTTGGCCCCGGCCTCGGAAACACCATATATTTT; CDR3: CASSPLGPGLGNTIYF
V: TRBV12-5; J: TRBJ1-4; D: NA; size: NA; DNA: TGTGCTAGTGATGCCGGGACGAGGGAAAAACTGTTTTTT; CDR3: CASDAGTREKLFF
V: TRBV5-6; J: TRBJ1-1; D: NA; size: NA; DNA: TGTGCCAGCAGCAGGACAGAGAACACTGAAGCTTTCTTT; CDR3: CASSRTENTEAFF
V: TRBV4-1; J: TRBJ2-7; D: TRBD1; size: NA; DNA: TGCGCCAGCAGCCCAGGACAGGGGGGTTCCTACGAGCAGTACTTC; CDR3: CASSPGQGGSYEQYF